The rows below give T cell receptor beta chains drawn from one sample of a study of cytomegalovirus exposure and HLA in healthy donors. Only in-frame clones appear in the TCRdb table, and some are missing; sequencing was by immunoSEQ multiplex PCR. The data show more than 110,000 clones, with more than 65% seen just once and 1.6% held by the top ten. The sample comprised PBMCs. The origin of the receptors is a woman aged 25-40 years in good health and CMV-seronegative. CDR3s include the opening cysteine and the closing phenylalanine or tryptophan. The D gene is left open where the match is weak. Only part of the rows carry a size: once, few, many, or a class if the clone is expanded.

abundance: NA; d_gene: NA; j_gene: TRBJ2-7; v_gene: TRBV5-1; CDR3aa: CASSLGILAALTGNHEQYF; CDR3nt: TGCGCCAGTAGCTTGGGAATCTTAGCGGCCCTGACAGGGAACCACGAGCAGTACTTC
abundance: NA; d_gene: NA; j_gene: TRBJ2-2; v_gene: TRBV9; CDR3aa: CASNGGLLNTGELFF; CDR3nt: TGTGCCAGCAACGGGGGGCTACTGAACACCGGGGAGCTGTTTTTT
abundance: once; d_gene: TRBD2; j_gene: TRBJ2-1; v_gene: TRBV5-8; CDR3aa: CASSLGGGEQFF; CDR3nt: TGTGCCAGCAGCTTGGGCGGGGGGGAGCAGTTCTTC
abundance: once; d_gene: TRBD1; j_gene: TRBJ2-2; v_gene: TRBV5-1; CDR3aa: CASFSTGVNTGELFF; CDR3nt: TGCGCCAGTTTTTCGACAGGGGTTAACACCGGGGAGCTGTTTTTT
abundance: once; d_gene: TRBD2; j_gene: TRBJ2-3; v_gene: TRBV7-3; CDR3aa: CASSRGTSGTGAPQYF; CDR3nt: TGTGCCAGCAGCCGTGGGACTAGCGGGACCGGCGCACCGCAGTATTTT
abundance: few; d_gene: NA; j_gene: TRBJ2-5; v_gene: TRBV27; CDR3aa: CASSFRGAETQYF; CDR3nt: TGTGCCAGCAGTTTCAGGGGAGCCGAGACCCAGTACTTC
abundance: NA; d_gene: NA; j_gene: TRBJ2-2; v_gene: TRBV7-3; CDR3aa: CASSRTGLAIGELFF; CDR3nt: TGTGCCAGCAGCCGGACGGGGCTAGCGATCGGGGAGCTGTTTTTT
abundance: NA; d_gene: NA; j_gene: TRBJ1-2; v_gene: TRBV29-1; CDR3aa: CSLGGAEGYTF; CDR3nt: TGCAGCTTGGGAGGGGCTGAGGGCTACACCTTC
abundance: NA; d_gene: NA; j_gene: TRBJ2-1; v_gene: TRBV7-9; CDR3aa: CASRLQFEDEQFF; CDR3nt: TGTGCCAGCAGATTACAGTTTGAGGATGAGCAGTTCTTC
abundance: NA; d_gene: NA; j_gene: TRBJ1-2; v_gene: TRBV6-6; CDR3aa: CASSTTGNYGYTF; CDR3nt: TGTGCCAGCAGTACAACAGGGAACTATGGCTACACCTTC
abundance: NA; d_gene: TRBD2; j_gene: TRBJ2-3; v_gene: TRBV10-2; CDR3aa: CATRWVSGSGTDTQYF; CDR3nt: TGCGCCACCCGATGGGTTAGCGGGAGCGGTACAGATACGCAGTATTTT
abundance: few; d_gene: NA; j_gene: TRBJ2-3; v_gene: TRBV5-1; CDR3aa: CASSFSRDTDTQYF; CDR3nt: TGCGCCAGCAGCTTCTCCAGGGACACAGATACGCAGTATTTT
abundance: NA; d_gene: TRBD2; j_gene: TRBJ2-7; v_gene: TRBV28; CDR3aa: CATAGVYEQYF; CDR3nt: TGTGCCACTGCGGGAGTCTACGAGCAGTACTTC
abundance: NA; d_gene: NA; j_gene: TRBJ1-2; v_gene: TRBV6-5; CDR3aa: CASRTREDYGYTF; CDR3nt: TGTGCCAGCAGGACACGGGAGGACTATGGCTACACCTTC
abundance: NA; d_gene: TRBD2; j_gene: TRBJ2-3; v_gene: TRBV7-6; CDR3aa: CASSLVPGTSGGGADTQYF; CDR3nt: TGTGCCAGCAGCTTAGTTCCGGGGACTAGCGGGGGCGGCGCAGATACGCAGTATTTT
abundance: NA; d_gene: NA; j_gene: TRBJ2-5; v_gene: TRBV7-7; CDR3aa: CASSFGTPQETQYF; CDR3nt: TGTGCTAGCAGCTTCGGGACACCTCAAGAGACCCAGTACTTC
abundance: NA; d_gene: NA; j_gene: TRBJ1-4; v_gene: TRBV28; CDR3aa: CASSLYLREKLFF; CDR3nt: TGTGCCAGCAGTTTATACCTTAGAGAAAAACTGTTTTTT
abundance: NA; d_gene: NA; j_gene: TRBJ2-1; v_gene: TRBV7-8; CDR3aa: CASSWAAGSYNEQFF; CDR3nt: TGTGCCAGCAGCTGGGCCGCCGGTTCCTACAATGAGCAGTTCTTC
abundance: few; d_gene: TRBD1; j_gene: TRBJ1-3; v_gene: TRBV27; CDR3aa: CASGHQGAPGNTIYF; CDR3nt: TGTGCCAGCGGACACCAGGGGGCTCCTGGAAACACCATATATTTT
abundance: NA; d_gene: TRBD1; j_gene: TRBJ2-1; v_gene: TRBV5-1; CDR3aa: CASTGLQGQNEQFF; CDR3nt: TGCGCCAGCACTGGTTTACAGGGGCAAAATGAGCAGTTCTTC
abundance: NA; d_gene: TRBD2; j_gene: TRBJ2-7; v_gene: TRBV7-9; CDR3aa: CASRSGTSESSYEQYF; CDR3nt: TGTGCCAGCAGGTCGGGGACTAGCGAGAGTTCTTACGAGCAGTACTTC
abundance: NA; d_gene: TRBD1; j_gene: TRBJ2-5; v_gene: TRBV7-8; CDR3aa: CASSLRYPDRGQLETQYF; CDR3nt: TGTGCCAGCAGCCTAAGATACCCGGACAGGGGGCAGTTGGAGACCCAGTACTTC
abundance: NA; d_gene: TRBD2; j_gene: TRBJ2-5; v_gene: TRBV6-6; CDR3aa: CASGTILGTQYF; CDR3nt: TGTGCCAGCGGGACTATTTTGGGGACCCAGTACTTC
abundance: once; d_gene: TRBD1; j_gene: TRBJ1-2; v_gene: TRBV19; CDR3aa: CASSIVQGAGALF; CDR3nt: TGTGCCAGTAGTATAGTCCAGGGGGCCGGTGCACTCTTC
abundance: once; d_gene: NA; j_gene: TRBJ2-7; v_gene: TRBV21-1; CDR3aa: CASRTSGRGSYEQYF; CDR3nt: TGTGCCAGCAGAACGTCGGGCAGGGGGTCCTACGAGCAGTACTTC
abundance: NA; d_gene: TRBD1; j_gene: TRBJ1-2; v_gene: TRBV5-1; CDR3aa: CASSRGQGIGYTF; CDR3nt: TGCGCCAGCAGCCGCGGACAGGGGATCGGCTACACCTTC
abundance: few; d_gene: NA; j_gene: TRBJ1-2; v_gene: TRBV7-9; CDR3aa: CASSAEQGLGYGYTF; CDR3nt: TGTGCCAGCAGCGCAGAACAGGGTCTTGGCTATGGCTACACCTTC
abundance: NA; d_gene: NA; j_gene: TRBJ1-5; v_gene: TRBV6-1; CDR3aa: CASSEWGREGNQPQHF; CDR3nt: TGTGCCAGCAGTGAATGGGGCAGGGAAGGCAATCAGCCCCAGCATTTT
abundance: few; d_gene: TRBD1; j_gene: TRBJ1-2; v_gene: TRBV6-5; CDR3aa: CASSLTGATNYGYTF; CDR3nt: TGTGCCAGCAGCCTCACAGGGGCAACCAACTATGGCTACACCTTC
abundance: NA; d_gene: NA; j_gene: TRBJ2-2; v_gene: TRBV6-6; CDR3aa: CASSGRGNTGELFF; CDR3nt: TGTGCGAGCAGTGGAAGGGGGAACACCGGGGAGCTGTTTTTT
abundance: NA; d_gene: NA; j_gene: TRBJ1-1; v_gene: TRBV25-1; CDR3aa: CASSEWSGDTEAFF; CDR3nt: TGTGCCAGCAGTGAATGGTCAGGGGACACTGAAGCTTTCTTT
abundance: few; d_gene: NA; j_gene: TRBJ2-5; v_gene: TRBV5-1; CDR3aa: CASSATTQETQYF; CDR3nt: TGCGCCAGCAGCGCGACGACACAAGAGACCCAGTACTTC
abundance: NA; d_gene: TRBD2; j_gene: TRBJ2-2; v_gene: TRBV10-3; CDR3aa: CAISESSGRVSTGELFF; CDR3nt: TGTGCCATCAGTGAGTCGAGCGGGAGGGTCAGCACCGGGGAGCTGTTTTTT
abundance: NA; d_gene: NA; j_gene: TRBJ1-2; v_gene: TRBV6-1; CDR3aa: CASSAGMGGGNYGYTF; CDR3nt: TGTGCCAGCAGTGCAGGAATGGGAGGGGGTAACTATGGCTACACCTTC
abundance: NA; d_gene: TRBD2; j_gene: TRBJ2-5; v_gene: TRBV4-1; CDR3aa: CASSPLTSGDYQETQYF; CDR3nt: TGCGCCAGCAGCCCCTTGACTAGCGGGGACTACCAAGAGACCCAGTACTTC
abundance: NA; d_gene: TRBD1; j_gene: TRBJ1-5; v_gene: TRBV14; CDR3aa: CASSQTGWDQPQHF; CDR3nt: TGTGCCAGCAGCCAGACAGGGTGGGATCAGCCCCAGCATTTT
abundance: NA; d_gene: NA; j_gene: TRBJ1-2; v_gene: TRBV9; CDR3aa: CASSPYGARANGYTF; CDR3nt: TGTGCCAGCTCCCCATACGGCGCCAGGGCCAATGGCTACACCTTC
abundance: few; d_gene: TRBD2; j_gene: TRBJ2-3; v_gene: TRBV30; CDR3aa: CAWTHSGTSGTDTQYF; CDR3nt: TGTGCCTGGACACACTCCGGGACTAGCGGGACGGATACGCAGTATTTT
abundance: NA; d_gene: TRBD2; j_gene: TRBJ2-2; v_gene: TRBV4-1; CDR3aa: CASSQTSENTGELFF; CDR3nt: TGTGCCAGCAGCCAGACTAGCGAGAACACCGGGGAGCTGTTTTTT
abundance: NA; d_gene: TRBD1; j_gene: TRBJ2-2; v_gene: TRBV6-1; CDR3aa: CASSEQGAYTGELFF; CDR3nt: TGTGCCAGCAGTGAACAGGGGGCATATACCGGGGAGCTGTTTTTT
abundance: NA; d_gene: TRBD2; j_gene: TRBJ2-5; v_gene: TRBV28; CDR3aa: CASSRPLAGGQTQYF; CDR3nt: TGTGCCAGCAGTAGACCATTAGCGGGAGGACAGACCCAGTACTTC
abundance: NA; d_gene: NA; j_gene: TRBJ2-1; v_gene: TRBV10-2; CDR3aa: CASTGTSAEQFF; CDR3nt: TGCGCCAGTACAGGGACATCAGCGGAGCAGTTCTTC
abundance: NA; d_gene: NA; j_gene: TRBJ1-2; v_gene: TRBV2; CDR3aa: CASSEVGGLGYTF; CDR3nt: TGTGCCAGCAGTGAAGTTGGAGGGCTTGGCTACACCTTC
abundance: NA; d_gene: TRBD1; j_gene: TRBJ2-7; v_gene: TRBV5-6; CDR3aa: CASSSDHRGQYF; CDR3nt: TGTGCCAGCAGCTCTGACCACAGGGGCCAGTACTTC
abundance: NA; d_gene: NA; j_gene: TRBJ1-2; v_gene: TRBV10-3; CDR3aa: CAISDLNYGYTF; CDR3nt: TGTGCCATCAGTGACCTGAACTATGGCTACACCTTC
abundance: few; d_gene: NA; j_gene: TRBJ1-2; v_gene: TRBV5-1; CDR3aa: CASSLVGGTYGYTF; CDR3nt: TGCGCCAGCAGCTTGGTTGGGGGCACCTATGGCTACACCTTC
abundance: NA; d_gene: TRBD1; j_gene: TRBJ2-5; v_gene: TRBV10-3; CDR3aa: CAIKGQGGQETQYF; CDR3nt: TGTGCCATCAAAGGACAGGGAGGTCAAGAGACCCAGTACTTC
abundance: NA; d_gene: TRBD1; j_gene: TRBJ1-1; v_gene: TRBV5-6; CDR3aa: CASSLQGGGTEAFF; CDR3nt: TGTGCCAGCAGCTTACAGGGGGGGGGCACTGAAGCTTTCTTT
abundance: NA; d_gene: NA; j_gene: TRBJ2-6; v_gene: TRBV6-6; CDR3aa: CASNGGLAGANVLTF; CDR3nt: TGTGCCAGCAATGGGGGCTTGGCCGGGGCCAACGTCCTGACTTTC
abundance: NA; d_gene: NA; j_gene: TRBJ1-6; v_gene: TRBV6-5; CDR3aa: CASSLEGGDSPLHF; CDR3nt: TGTGCCAGCAGCCTCGAAGGGGGGGATTCACCCCTCCACTTT
abundance: few; d_gene: TRBD2; j_gene: TRBJ2-3; v_gene: TRBV7-2; CDR3aa: CASSLLSGGGYTDTQYF; CDR3nt: TGTGCCAGCAGCCTTTTGAGCGGGGGGGGATACACAGATACGCAGTATTTT
abundance: few; d_gene: NA; j_gene: TRBJ1-5; v_gene: TRBV10-2; CDR3aa: CASSQGGTGEISNQPQHF; CDR3nt: TGCGCCAGCAGTCAGGGAGGTACTGGGGAGATTAGCAATCAGCCCCAGCATTTT
abundance: NA; d_gene: NA; j_gene: TRBJ2-3; v_gene: TRBV28; CDR3aa: CASSLLGRRTDTQYF; CDR3nt: TGTGCCAGCAGTTTATTGGGGAGACGCACAGATACGCAGTATTTT